Only a few counts were recorded for the clone carrying this TCR beta chain. Its antigen remains unknown. The data originate from a study of vaccination effects on CD4 cells after COVID-19. The ViraFEST assay expanded antigen-specific CD4+ T cells with viral peptide pools before sequencing. Culturing for nine to ten days preceded CD4+ T cell isolation. Some clones are missing from TCRdb's copy, which holds only in-frame ones; the method was immunoSEQ multiplex PCR. The profile shows about 79,000 clones, around 70% of them singletons. The TCR comes from a human donor who received a COVID-19 vaccine. Sequenced material: CD4+ T cells from PBMCs cultured with HCoV-229E spike peptides, taken before COVID-19 vaccination.

DNA of the CDR3: TGTGCTAGTGGTTTGGTAAGAGGTAACCGAGAGACCCAGTACTTC. Its translation is CASGLVRGNRETQYF. The J gene is TRBJ2-5, the V gene TRBV12-5, with D hard to call. CDR3 length equals 15 residues. The germline V and J ends were trimmed by 0 bases and 4 bases, with 12 bases remaining between them. Looked up from germline, CDR1 is LGHNT and CDR2 is FRNRAP.